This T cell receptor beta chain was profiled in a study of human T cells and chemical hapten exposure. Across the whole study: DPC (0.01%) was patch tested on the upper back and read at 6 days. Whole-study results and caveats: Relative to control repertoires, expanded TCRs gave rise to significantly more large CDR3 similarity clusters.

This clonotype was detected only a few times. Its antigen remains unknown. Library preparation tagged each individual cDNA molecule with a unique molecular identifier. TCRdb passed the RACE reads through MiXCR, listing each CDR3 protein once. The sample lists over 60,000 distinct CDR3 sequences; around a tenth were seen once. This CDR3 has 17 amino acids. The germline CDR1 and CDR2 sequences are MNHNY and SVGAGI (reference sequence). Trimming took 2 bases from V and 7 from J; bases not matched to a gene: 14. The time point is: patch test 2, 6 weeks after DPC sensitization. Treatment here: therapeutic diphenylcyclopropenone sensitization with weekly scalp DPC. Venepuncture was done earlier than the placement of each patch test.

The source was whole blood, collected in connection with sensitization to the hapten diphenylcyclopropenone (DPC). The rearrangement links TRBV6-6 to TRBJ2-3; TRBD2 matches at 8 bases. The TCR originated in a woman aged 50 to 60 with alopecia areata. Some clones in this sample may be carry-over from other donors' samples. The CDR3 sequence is CASSYAEGGRPGHTQYF. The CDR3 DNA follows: TGTGCCAGCAGTTACGCAGAGGGCGGGAGGCCTGGTCATACGCAGTATTTT.